The 25 T cell receptor beta chains below were found in one sample sequenced in a study of cytomegalovirus exposure and HLA in healthy donors. The PCR employed 60 Vbeta primers together with 13 Jbeta primers. The table came from immunoSEQ multiplex PCR; TCRdb's copy has only in-frame clones and leaves some out. The sample has about 130,000 clones; roughly a tenth are singletons. The sample taken for sequencing was PBMCs. The source is a woman younger than 35 in good health and CMV-seropositive.

The genes are TRBV28 and TRBJ2-3, with TRBD1 matching over 9 bases. The CDR3 totals 15 residues. CDR1 and CDR2 (germline): MDHEN, SYDVKM. Trimming cost V 7 bases and J 0 bases; bases outside gene matches: 5. As DNA, the CDR3 is TGTGCCAGCACGACAGGGGGTTTTAGCACAGATACGCAGTATTTT. Translation: CASTTGGFSTDTQYF.

The V call is TRBV5-5, the J call TRBJ2-1; 8 bases are a match to TRBD2. V was pared by 3 bases and J by 2 bases, with 10 bases of the junction left unmatched. This CDR3 region has 17 residues. CDR1 is SGHKS, CDR2 YYEKEE, per germline (reference sequence). The CDR3 loop reads CASSSRSGRGTYNEQFF. CDR3 bases: TGTGCCAGCAGCTCCCGAAGCGGGAGAGGCACCTACAATGAGCAGTTCTTC.

This clone was counted a few times. The chain carries TRBV29-1 and TRBJ2-5; TRBD2 is a possible D gene (5 bases). The CDR3 has 14 residues. Germline-derived CDR1 and CDR2 are SQVTM and ANQGSEA. V lost 3 bases and J 5 bases, leaving 16 bases between the germline ends. The CDR3 sequence is CSVDGLAFGETQYF. The CDR3 region has the DNA TGCAGCGTTGATGGGCTAGCCTTCGGGGAGACCCAGTACTTC. The whole variable domain, remainder taken from reference TRBV29-1 and TRBJ2-5, is SAVISQKPSRDICQRGTSLTIQCQVDSQVTMMFWYRQQPGQSLTLIATANQGSEATYESGFVIDKFPISRPNLTFSTLTVSNMSPEDSSIYLCSVDGLAFGETQYFGPGTRLLVL.

V and J are TRBV6-5 and TRBJ1-4; a possible D gene is TRBD1 (6 bases). The CDR3 has 15 amino acids. Trimming removed 0 bases at V and 4 bases at J, with 9 bases between. Germline loops: CDR1 MNHEY, CDR2 SVGAGI. CDR3 residues: CASSYSPGVNEKLFF. DNA of the CDR3: TGTGCCAGCAGTTACTCACCAGGGGTTAATGAAAAACTGTTTTTT.

The V and J genes are TRBV6-1 and TRBJ1-1; a possible D gene is TRBD1 (5 bases). Trimming took off 2 bases at V and 9 bases at J, with 13 bases between the two ends. CDR1 and CDR2 from the germline V gene are MNHNS and SASEGT. CDR3 size: 13 residues. The CDR3 protein is CASSESRDRQAFF. The CDR3 nucleotides are TGTGCCAGCAGTGAATCCAGGGATAGGCAAGCTTTCTTT.

This chain links TRBV18 with TRBJ2-6, with unresolved D. Germline CDR1 KGHSH, CDR2 LQKENI. This CDR3 contains 14 residues. Trimming took off 8 bases at V and 2 bases at J, with 10 bases between the two ends. CDR3 in amino acids: CASQSVPGANVLTF. In nucleotides, the CDR3 is TGTGCCAGCCAGAGCGTCCCTGGGGCCAACGTCCTGACTTTC.

This clone was observed a few times. Other DNA sequences within the sample encode an identical CDR3. The V gene is TRBV5-1, the J gene TRBJ1-1, with a weak D call TRBD1 (6 bases). CDR3 size: 14 residues. Germline-derived CDR1 and CDR2 are SGHRS and YFSETQ. The V and J ends lost 4 bases and 0 bases respectively, with 10 bases between them. The CDR3 region is CASSRDTLNTEAFF. CDR3 DNA sequence: TGCGCCAGCAGCCGGGACACCTTGAACACTGAAGCTTTCTTT.

The rearrangement uses TRBV4-2 and TRBJ2-7; tentatively, D is TRBD2 (7 bases). The V gene's germline CDR1 is LGHNA and CDR2 YNFKEQ. The CDR3 is made up of 15 amino acids. V lost 0 bases and J lost 0, with 9 bases in between. The CDR3 sequence: CASSQEAGASYEQYF. CDR3 nucleotides: TGTGCCAGCAGCCAAGAGGCGGGGGCCTCCTACGAGCAGTACTTC.

This clone was observed a few times. This chain joins TRBV7-9 and TRBJ2-7; 9 nucleotides agree with TRBD1. Germline-derived CDR1 and CDR2 are SEHNR and FQNEAQ (reference sequence). The CDR3 sequence is 19 residues long. V shed 1 base and J 4 bases; nucleotides not matched to a gene: 17. The CDR3 reads CASSLVSGSWHRGLYEQYF. The CDR3 DNA follows: TGTGCCAGCAGCTTAGTGTCGGGGAGTTGGCACAGGGGGCTGTACGAGCAGTACTTC.

The chain carries TRBV19 and TRBJ1-1; D unresolved. Trimming took off 3 bases at V and 0 bases at J, with 5 bases between the two ends. The CDR3 runs 13 residues. Germline lookup yields CDR1 LNHDA and CDR2 SQIVND (reference sequence). CDR3 coding DNA: TGTGCCAGTAGTATCGGGGTGAACACTGAAGCTTTCTTT. Amino acid sequence: CASSIGVNTEAFF.

The chain links TRBV30 to TRBJ2-7; 8 bases align to TRBD2. The CDR3 covers 14 residues. With V trimmed by 4 bases and J by 2 bases, 7 bases remained unmatched. CDR1 and CDR2 (germline): GTSNPN, SVGIG (reference sequence). CDR3 sequence: CAWISGGGTYEQYF. The CDR3 region has the DNA TGTGCCTGGATTTCCGGGGGGGGGACCTACGAGCAGTACTTC.

The chain joins TRBV6-6 to TRBJ2-5, with a tentative D call TRBD1 (5 bases). CDR1 and CDR2 (germline): MNHNY, SVGAGI (reference sequence). Trimming stripped 4 bases from V and 4 bases from J, with 13 bases between. The CDR3 is made up of 14 amino acids. CDR3 loop: CASSFIRVGETQYF. The CDR3 DNA sequence: TGTGCCAGCAGTTTCATCAGGGTGGGAGAGACCCAGTACTTC.

J is TRBJ2-7 and V is TRBV28; D is undetermined. This CDR3 has 14 residues. The germline V gene encodes CDR1 MDHEN and CDR2 SYDVKM. V gave up 5 bases and J gave up 5 bases, with 16 bases separating them. The CDR3 is CASSLFSLSDEQYF. The DNA of the CDR3 is TGTGCCAGCAGTCTCTTCTCCCTAAGCGACGAGCAGTACTTC.

This clone turned up a few times. The chain carries TRBV30 and TRBJ1-1; a weak D match, TRBD1 (5 bases). The CDR3 spans 13 residues. CDR1 is GTSNPN, CDR2 SVGIG, per germline (reference sequence). The V end lost 2 bases, the J end lost 4 bases, and 11 bases lay between the germline ends. CDR3 in amino acids: CAWSIWGSTEAFF. The CDR3 DNA is TGTGCCTGGAGTATCTGGGGCTCCACTGAAGCTTTCTTT.

There are a few counts of this clone. The rearrangement links TRBV4-2 to TRBJ1-1; a weak D match, TRBD1 (5 bases). The CDR3 covers 15 residues. The germline gives CDR1 LGHNA, CDR2 YNFKEQ. Trimming took off 4 bases at V and 0 bases at J, with 12 bases between the two ends. The CDR3 nucleotides read TGTGCCAGCAGCCTGGGGCAAGGCATGAACACTGAAGCTTTCTTT. Translation gives CASSLGQGMNTEAFF.

This clone appeared a few times. CDR3 sequence: CASSSGRGVNEQFF. The CDR3 bases are TGTGCCAGCAGCAGCGGGAGAGGGGTCAATGAGCAGTTCTTC. The V gene is TRBV9, the J gene TRBJ2-1; TRBD2 aligns across 8 bases. The CDR3 covers 14 residues. V shed 4 bases, J shed 6 bases, and the junction held 6 bases outside the gene matches. Germline V gives CDR1 SGDLS, CDR2 YYNGEE.

The V call is TRBV14, the J call TRBJ1-3; D remains ambiguous. CDR1 SGHDN and CDR2 FVKESK come from the germline V gene. V was clipped by 3 bases and J by 0 bases, with 6 bases between them. The CDR3 runs 14 residues. CDR3 bases: TGTGCCAGCAGCCACTCCAGCTCTGGAAACACCATATATTTT. Translating gives CASSHSSSGNTIYF.

This clone has a handful of counts. The rearrangement joins TRBV25-1 to TRBJ2-2, with a possible D match to TRBD2 (5 bases). Germline V gene sequence: CDR1 MGHDK, CDR2 SYGVNS. Trimming left V 6 bases short and J 6 bases short, with 14 bases between. This CDR3 region has 14 residues. In nucleotides, the CDR3 is TGTGCCAGCAGCGATGAGGGAGTCCCCGGGGAGCTGTTTTTT. It specifies CASSDEGVPGELFF.

This clone was observed a few times. The chain recombines TRBV18 with TRBJ2-7, with D possibly being TRBD2 (6 bases). The length of the CDR3 is 14 residues. V lost 3 bases to trimming and J lost 2 bases, with 11 bases between them. In germline, CDR1 is KGHSH, CDR2 LQKENI. The CDR3 nucleotides read TGTGCCAGCTCACCTCGACTAGATGCCTACGAGCAGTACTTC. Encoded protein: CASSPRLDAYEQYF.

The chain carries TRBV9 and TRBJ2-1; 10 bases agree with TRBD1. V trimming: 3 bases; J trimming: 2 bases; junction bases outside the gene matches: 14. CDR1 and CDR2 from the germline V gene are SGDLS and YYNGEE. The CDR3 spans 19 residues. CDR3 protein: CASSALWGPGQGTYNEQFF. The CDR3 bases are TGTGCCAGCAGCGCACTTTGGGGCCCGGGACAGGGGACCTACAATGAGCAGTTCTTC.

The chain uses TRBV7-3 and TRBJ2-1; 14 nucleotides agree with TRBD2. After removal of 3 bases from V and 8 bases from J, the junction contained 3 bases not matched to a gene. Per the germline V gene, CDR1 is SGHTA and CDR2 is FQGTGA. The CDR3 loop spans 15 amino acids. CDR3 sequence (DNA): TGTGCCAGCAGCTTCGGGACTAGCGGGAGCGATGAGCAGTTCTTC. The encoded protein is CASSFGTSGSDEQFF.

This clone was seen a few times. V usage is TRBV5-1 and J usage is TRBJ2-3; possible D gene TRBD2, 5 bases. Germline CDR1 reads SGHRS; CDR2 reads YFSETQ. Trimming took off 2 bases at V and 0 bases at J, with 10 bases between the two ends. The CDR3 is 15 amino acids. CDR3 region: CASSFDYLSTDTQYF. In DNA, the CDR3 is TGCGCCAGCAGCTTCGACTACTTGAGCACAGATACGCAGTATTTT.

The chain is built from TRBV30 and TRBJ1-2; D unresolved. Germline V CDR1 and CDR2: GTSNPN, SVGIG (reference sequence). V shed 2 bases and J shed 7 bases, with 17 bases lying between them. This CDR3 contains 14 residues. CDR3 DNA sequence: TGTGCCTGGAGTACGCCCTTAGCAGTTCGTGGCTACACCTTC. It translates to CAWSTPLAVRGYTF. Together with reference TRBV30 and TRBJ1-2, the CDR3 gives the full variable domain: SQTIHQWPATLVQPVGSPLSLECTVEGTSNPNLYWYRQAAGRGLQLLFYSVGIGQISSEVPQNLSASRPQDRQFILSSKKLLLSDSGFYLCAWSTPLAVRGYTFGSGTRLTVV.

V and J are TRBV5-1 and TRBJ2-1; maybe TRBD2 (6 bases). CDR1 is SGHRS, CDR2 YFSETQ, per germline. This CDR3 region has 13 residues. V was shortened by 3 bases and J by 9 bases, with 13 bases between the two germline ends. In nucleotides, the CDR3 is TGCGCCAGCAGCTCGAATGGAGGGAGTGAGCAGTTCTTC. It specifies CASSSNGGSEQFF. The full variable domain, completed using reference TRBV5-1 and TRBJ2-1, is KAGVTQTPRYLIKTRGQQVTLSCSPISGHRSVSWYQQTPGQGLQFLFEYFSETQRNKGNFPGRFSGRQFSNSRSEMNVSTLELGDSALYLCASSSNGGSEQFFGPGTRLTVL.

The V and J genes are TRBV5-6 and TRBJ2-5; 7 bases align to TRBD2. This CDR3 has 15 residues. J gave up 3 bases and V 5 bases, and 10 bases lay outside the gene matches. Germline loops: CDR1 SGHDT, CDR2 YYEEEE. The CDR3 DNA is TGTGCCAGCAGGAGCGCACTAGCGCCAGAAGAGACCCAGTACTTC. This codes for CASRSALAPEETQYF.